This entry lists 15 T cell receptor beta chains sequenced from one sample in a study of cytomegalovirus exposure and HLA in healthy donors. Assay used: immunoSEQ multiplex PCR; TCRdb lists only in-frame clones, some missing. Of 65,000 to 75,000 clones in the sample, approximately 94% were seen once. The sequenced sample was PBMCs. These TCRs come from a young woman in good health and CMV-seropositive.

The chain carries TRBV7-9 and TRBJ2-1, with D possibly matching TRBD2 (5 bases). Germline CDR1 reads SEHNR; CDR2 reads FQNEAQ (reference sequence). V was pared by 8 bases and J by 0 bases, with 20 bases between. The CDR3 consists of 17 residues. As DNA, the CDR3 is TGTGCCAGCGTTGGGGTGGAGGATACAAGCTCCTACAATGAGCAGTTCTTC. Translated, it gives CASVGVEDTSSYNEQFF.

Here the CDR3 DNA reads TGTGCCAGCCTACGGGGGAAGCCAAACTATGGCTACACCTTC. Amino acids: CASLRGKPNYGYTF. The genes are TRBV18 and TRBJ1-2; TRBD1 is a possible D gene (5 bases). The CDR3 spans 14 residues. V gave up 8 bases and J gave up 2 bases, with 15 bases separating them. Germline assignment: CDR1 KGHSH and CDR2 LQKENI. Combining the CDR3 with reference TRBV18 and TRBJ1-2 gives the whole variable domain NAGVMQNPRHLVRRRGQEARLRCSPMKGHSHVYWYRQLPEEGLKFMVYLQKENIIDESGMPKERFSAEFPKEGPSILRIQQVVRGDSAAYFCASLRGKPNYGYTFGSGTRLTVV.

This rearrangement joins TRBV7-3 to TRBJ2-2; possibly TRBD2 for D (6 bases). Germline V CDR1 and CDR2: SGHTA, FQGTGA. The CDR3 sequence is 15 residues long. Trimming pared 6 bases from V and 0 bases from J, leaving 11 bases between. CDR3: CASRAGQTNTGELFF. As DNA, the CDR3 is TGTGCCAGCAGGGCGGGGCAAACGAACACCGGGGAGCTGTTTTTT.

CDR3 loop: CASSEWGTSGKAYNEQFF. For the CDR3, the DNA is TGTGCCAGCAGCGAATGGGGGACTAGCGGGAAAGCGTACAATGAGCAGTTCTTC. V usage is TRBV7-9 and J usage is TRBJ2-1; 13 bases map to TRBD2. With V trimmed by 5 bases and J by 4 bases, 11 bases remained unmatched. The CDR3 runs 18 residues. Per germline, CDR1 SEHNR and CDR2 FQNEAQ (reference sequence).

This clone was counted once. V and J are TRBV12-5 and TRBJ1-1, with D possibly matching TRBD1 (5 bases). Trimming left V 3 bases short and J 1 base short, with 6 bases between. This CDR3 is built from 13 residues. Germline-derived CDR1 and CDR2 are LGHNT and FRNRAP. The CDR3 bases are TGTGCTAGTGGTTTTACAGGGAACACTGAAGCTTTCTTT. Translated: CASGFTGNTEAFF.

The chain recombines TRBV19 with TRBJ1-6, with D maybe TRBD1 (5 bases). The CDR3 sequence is 17 residues long. V dropped 5 bases and J dropped 1 base, with 15 bases sitting between them. The germline V gene has CDR1 LNHDA and CDR2 SQIVND (reference sequence). The CDR3 region is CASSSGGRGSYNSPLHF. The CDR3 DNA follows: TGTGCCAGTAGTTCCGGGGGACGGGGGTCCTATAATTCACCCCTCCACTTT.

The rearrangement joins TRBV30 to TRBJ1-4; 10 positions agree with TRBD1. V lost 8 bases to trimming and J lost 8 bases; unmatched junction nucleotides: 8. The CDR3 covers 13 residues. Germline V CDR1 and CDR2: GTSNPN, SVGIG (reference sequence). Here the CDR3 reads CAREGTGVEKLFF. CDR3 DNA sequence: TGTGCCAGGGAGGGGACAGGGGTCGAAAAACTGTTTTTT.

The rearrangement joins TRBV6-6 to TRBJ1-5; a weak D match, TRBD1 (5 bases). This CDR3 spans 16 amino acids. Trimming pared 0 bases from V and 0 bases from J, leaving 9 bases between. Germline V gene data show CDR1 as MNHNY and CDR2 as SVGAGI (reference sequence). DNA for the CDR3: TGTGCCAGCAGTTACTCGGCAGGGAATAGCAATCAGCCCCAGCATTTT. Protein product: CASSYSAGNSNQPQHF.

The chain couples TRBV4-1 to TRBJ2-7; TRBD1 matches 8 bases. The CDR3 spans 14 residues. After removal of 5 bases from V and 1 base from J, the junction contained 4 bases not matched to a gene. Germline CDR1 reads MGHRA; CDR2 reads YSYEKL. As DNA, the CDR3 is TGCGCCAGCAGCTACGGGACAGGTTCCTACGAGCAGTACTTC. It codes for CASSYGTGSYEQYF.

The chain joins TRBV30 to TRBJ2-7; 11 bases agree with TRBD1. V dropped 3 bases and J dropped 6; count of bases not matched to a gene: 7. Per the germline V gene, CDR1 is GTSNPN and CDR2 is SVGIG (reference sequence). The CDR3 runs 14 residues. In DNA, the CDR3 is TGTGCCTGGAGCCACGGACAGGGGGCGTTCGAGCAGTACTTC. Protein product: CAWSHGQGAFEQYF. Variable domain in full (rest from reference TRBV30 and TRBJ2-7): SQTIHQWPATLVQPVGSPLSLECTVEGTSNPNLYWYRQAAGRGLQLLFYSVGIGQISSEVPQNLSASRPQDRQFILSSKKLLLSDSGFYLCAWSHGQGAFEQYFGPGTRLTVT.

The J gene is TRBJ2-7, the V gene TRBV6-6; 10 bases fit TRBD2. With V trimmed by 5 bases and J by 0 bases, 1 base remained unmatched. CDR3 length: 14 amino acids. Per the germline V gene, CDR1 is MNHNY and CDR2 is SVGAGI (reference sequence). The DNA for the CDR3 is TGTGCCAGCAGTGAGCGGGGGGGCTCCTACGAGCAGTACTTC. Protein: CASSERGGSYEQYF.

V gene TRBV28 combines with J gene TRBJ2-7; possibly TRBD1 for D (5 bases). Trimming left V 4 bases short and J 3 bases short, with 16 bases between. CDR1 MDHEN and CDR2 SYDVKM come from the germline V gene. The CDR3 consists of 15 residues. CDR3 sequence: CASSSTVSYYYEQYF. The CDR3 DNA sequence: TGTGCCAGCAGTTCGACAGTCTCCTACTACTACGAGCAGTACTTC.

This sequence joins TRBV7-9 and TRBJ1-4; the D is unclear. CDR3 length: 13 residues. V shed 5 bases and J shed 5 bases, with 9 bases lying between them. Germline V lookup: CDR1 SEHNR, CDR2 FQNEAQ (reference sequence). In nucleotides, the CDR3 is TGTGCCAGCAGCACCCGCGAGAATGAAAAACTGTTTTTT. The encoded protein is CASSTRENEKLFF.

This chain links TRBV7-9 with TRBJ2-1; 13 bases are a match to TRBD2. V gave up 5 bases and J gave up 6 bases; unmatched junction bases: 4. The CDR3 covers 15 residues. Germline V lookup: CDR1 SEHNR, CDR2 FQNEAQ (reference sequence). CDR3 amino acids: CASSATSGGINEQFF. In DNA, the CDR3 is TGTGCCAGCAGCGCGACTAGCGGGGGGATCAATGAGCAGTTCTTC.

The chain employs TRBV9 and TRBJ2-1; D gene uncertain. In germline, CDR1 is SGDLS, CDR2 YYNGEE. This CDR3 is built from 13 residues. V dropped 5 bases and J dropped 8 bases, with 14 bases sitting between them. The CDR3 protein is CASSSPGRDEQFF. The CDR3 nucleotides are TGTGCCAGCAGTTCTCCTGGTCGGGATGAGCAGTTCTTC. Using reference TRBV9 and TRBJ2-1 for the parts outside the CDR3, the full variable domain is DSGVTQTPKHLITATGQRVTLRCSPRSGDLSVYWYQQSLDQGLQFLIQYYNGEERAKGNILERFSAQQFPDLHSELNLSSLELGDSALYFCASSSPGRDEQFFGPGTRLTVL.